This record looks at one TCR beta chain sequence and its context. Its antigen is not identified. This record comes from a study of identical twins. TCRdb itself ran the 5' RACE reads through MiXCR, one entry per CDR3 protein. This table has 600,000 to 800,000 distinct CDR3 sequences, less than 25% appearing once. CDR1 is DFQATT and CDR2 is SNEGSKA in the germline V gene (reference sequence). Losses at the gene ends were 5 bases for V and 5 bases for J; bases not matched to a gene: 4. The length of the CDR3 is 12 residues. General study results and limits: Twins shared beta out-of-frame sequences in excess, but this excess was weaker.

These data were also filed under a second study, of T cells expressing NK-cell markers. Turning to that study: Dominant NKG2C+ clonotypes made up about 1.0-7.5% of CD8+ T cells in six donors. Similarly, these clonotypes led the CD3+CD56-NKG2C+ fraction as well in four donors. It was still unclear whether expanded NKG2C+ T cell clones were HCMV specific.

Sequencing was performed on PBMCs. This clonotype was obtained from a young woman in good health. V gene TRBV20-1 combines with J gene TRBJ2-5, with 8 nucleotides matching TRBD1. The CDR3 here is CSAQGAGETQYF. CDR3 coding DNA: TGCAGTGCTCAGGGGGCTGGGGAGACCCAGTACTTC.